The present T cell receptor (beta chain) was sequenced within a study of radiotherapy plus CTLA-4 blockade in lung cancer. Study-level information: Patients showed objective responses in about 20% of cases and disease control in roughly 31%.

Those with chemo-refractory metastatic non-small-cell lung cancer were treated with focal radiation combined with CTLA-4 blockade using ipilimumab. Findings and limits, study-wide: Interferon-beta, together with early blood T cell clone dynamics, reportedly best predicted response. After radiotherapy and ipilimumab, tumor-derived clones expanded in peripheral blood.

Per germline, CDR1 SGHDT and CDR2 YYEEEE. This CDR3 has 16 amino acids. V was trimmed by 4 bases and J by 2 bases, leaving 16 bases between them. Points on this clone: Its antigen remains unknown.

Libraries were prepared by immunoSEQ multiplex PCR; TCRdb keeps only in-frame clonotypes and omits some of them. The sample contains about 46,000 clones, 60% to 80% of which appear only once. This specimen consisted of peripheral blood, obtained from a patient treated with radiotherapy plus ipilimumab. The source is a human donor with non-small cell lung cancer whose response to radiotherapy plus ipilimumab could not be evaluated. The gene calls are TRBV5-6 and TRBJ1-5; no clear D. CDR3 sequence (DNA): TGTGCCAGCAGCCCCCGAACGGGGAGCGGCAATCAGCCCCAGCATTTT. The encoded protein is CASSPRTGSGNQPQHF. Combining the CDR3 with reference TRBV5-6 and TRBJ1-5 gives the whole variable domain DAGVTQSPTHLIKTRGQQVTLRCSPKSGHDTVSWYQQALGQGPQFIFQYYEEEERQRGNFPDRFSGHQFPNYSSELNVNALLLGDSALYLCASSPRTGSGNQPQHFGDGTRLSIL.